A single sample gave rise to the 23 T cell receptor beta chains below, sequenced in a study of cytomegalovirus exposure and HLA in healthy donors. The PCR made use of 60 Vbeta and 13 Jbeta primers. TCRdb's copy holds only in-frame clones and misses some; the assay was immunoSEQ multiplex PCR. The sample records 130,000 to 150,000 clones, 73% being singletons. The sample taken for sequencing was PBMCs. The receptors stem from a human donor in good health.

Remarks on this clone: The same CDR3 also results from other DNA sequences found in this sample. The chain has TRBV7-9 and TRBJ1-2, with D hard to call. CDR3 length: 13 amino acids. Germline V gene lookup returns CDR1 SEHNR and CDR2 FQNEAQ (reference sequence). Trimming took off 1 base at V and 4 bases at J, with 7 bases between the two ends. In DNA form, the CDR3 reads TGTGCCAGCAGCTTAGGAGGAGGCTATGGCTACACCTTC. It codes for CASSLGGGYGYTF.

The rearrangement links TRBV6-1 to TRBJ2-3, with 7 bases matching TRBD2. CDR1 is MNHNS and CDR2 is SASEGT in the germline V gene. This CDR3 has 14 residues. Germline trimming cut 3 bases from V and 4 bases from J; bases unmatched to any gene: 4. CDR3 coding DNA: TGTGCCAGCAGTGAGGCGGGAGCAGCAGATACGCAGTATTTT. This codes for CASSEAGAADTQYF.

The chain couples TRBV6-1 to TRBJ2-5, with 7 positions matching TRBD1. V was pared by 2 bases and J by 5 bases, with 2 bases of the junction left unmatched. The CDR3 is made up of 13 amino acids. CDR1 and CDR2 (germline): MNHNS, SASEGT. CDR3 DNA sequence: TGTGCCAGCAGTGAATGGGGACAGGAGACCCAGTACTTC. This gives the protein CASSEWGQETQYF.

This sequence joins TRBV6-5 and TRBJ1-1; D gene unclear. Germline V gene data show CDR1 as MNHEY and CDR2 as SVGAGI. V lost 0 bases, J lost 1 base, and 6 bases lay in between. This CDR3 is built from 14 residues. The chain's CDR3 is CASSYSGENTEAFF. The CDR3 DNA is TGTGCCAGCAGTTACTCCGGTGAGAACACTGAAGCTTTCTTT.

This clone appeared a few times. This rearrangement joins TRBV7-6 to TRBJ2-7, with a possible D match to TRBD1 (5 bases). Germline values: CDR1 SGHVS, CDR2 FNYEAQ. This CDR3 is 14 amino acids long. Trimming took off 3 bases at V and 2 bases at J, with 11 bases between the two ends. The CDR3 bases are TGTGCCAGCAGCTTGTTACAGGAGACCTACGAGCAGTACTTC. Protein sequence: CASSLLQETYEQYF.

This clone was counted between two and nine times. The CDR3 loop is CASSPGGLGTEAFF. CDR3 coding DNA: TGTGCCAGCAGTCCAGGGGGATTAGGCACTGAAGCTTTCTTT. This rearrangement joins TRBV7-9 to TRBJ1-1, with TRBD1 identical over 7 bases. V was clipped by 6 bases and J by 4 bases; unmatched bases: 8. This CDR3 has 14 residues. CDR1 and CDR2 from the germline V gene are SEHNR and FQNEAQ (reference sequence). The full variable domain, with the rest looked up from reference TRBV7-9 and TRBJ1-1, is DTGVSQNPRHKITKRGQNVTFRCDPISEHNRLYWYRQTLGQGPEFLTYFQNEAQLEKSRLLSDRFSAERPKGSFSTLEIQRTEQGDSAMYLCASSPGGLGTEAFFGQGTRLTVV.

The chain joins TRBV7-9 to TRBJ2-1; 10 bases are a match to TRBD2. The ends lost 2 bases at V and 5 bases at J; junction bases unmatched: 9. The CDR3 length is 17 residues. In germline, CDR1 is SEHNR, CDR2 FQNEAQ (reference sequence). Here the CDR3 DNA reads TGTGCCAGCAGCTTAACCCTAGCGGGGGCACCCCACAATGAGCAGTTCTTC. Protein: CASSLTLAGAPHNEQFF.

The chain uses TRBV15 and TRBJ1-6; 7 bases are a match to TRBD1. V lost 0 bases, J lost 10 bases, and 3 bases stayed unmatched. CDR1 LNHNV and CDR2 YYDKDF come from the germline V gene (reference sequence). The CDR3 is made up of 14 amino acids. The CDR3 loop is CATSRETGSSPLHF. The CDR3 region has the DNA TGTGCCACCAGCAGAGAGACAGGGAGCTCACCCCTCCACTTT.

This clone appeared a single time. Written as DNA, the CDR3 is TGTGCCAGCATGCGGGTACCCAACTATGGCTACACCTTC. Its protein product is CASMRVPNYGYTF. This chain joins TRBV5-6 and TRBJ1-2; D gene uncertain. The CDR3 loop spans 13 amino acids. Trimming took 6 bases from V and 2 from J, leaving 11 bases between them. CDR1 SGHDT and CDR2 YYEEEE come from the germline V gene.

The chain is built from TRBV10-3 and TRBJ1-2; TRBD1 matches at 10 bases. Trimming at V came to 6 bases and at J to 1 base, leaving 11 bases not matched to a gene. The germline V gene encodes CDR1 ENHRY and CDR2 SYGVKD. CDR3 size: 17 residues. For the CDR3, the DNA is TGTGCCATCAGAGTCCCGGGACAGGGGTCGGATAACTATGGCTACACCTTC. Translated, it gives CAIRVPGQGSDNYGYTF.

In DNA form, the CDR3 reads TGTGCCAGCCACAAATCAGGGAGGGGGTACAATGAGCAGTTCTTC. It codes for CASHKSGRGYNEQFF. V is TRBV6-6 and J is TRBJ2-1; a weak D match, TRBD2 (7 bases). Trimming cost V 8 bases and J 4 bases, with 18 bases left between them. Germline CDR1 is MNHNY and CDR2 is SVGAGI (reference sequence). This CDR3 region has 15 residues.

The table lists this clone with a few counts. V is TRBV6-6 and J is TRBJ1-1; possibly TRBD1 for D (5 bases). The CDR3 runs to 14 residues. Trimming took 10 bases from V and 4 from J, leaving 19 bases between them. Germline CDR1 MNHNY, CDR2 SVGAGI (reference sequence). The CDR3 spells CATNQLVGGTEAFF. The CDR3 DNA follows: TGTGCCACCAACCAATTGGTGGGGGGCACTGAAGCTTTCTTT.

The chain carries TRBV2 and TRBJ1-1; 7 bases align to TRBD1. In germline, CDR1 is SNHLY, CDR2 FYNNEI. Trimming took 0 bases from V and 5 from J; bases not matched to a gene: 6. This CDR3 has 15 residues. In DNA form, the CDR3 reads TGTGCCAGCAGTGAAGCTAGGGGGCGTTCAACTGAAGCTTTCTTT. It codes for CASSEARGRSTEAFF.

V usage is TRBV6-6 and J usage is TRBJ1-3; D is unresolved. Germline-derived CDR1 and CDR2 are MNHNY and SVGAGI (reference sequence). The CDR3 totals 16 residues. V was pared by 6 bases and J by 2 bases, with 17 bases between. The CDR3 sequence is CASRENTRGAGNTIYF. DNA for the CDR3: TGTGCCAGCAGAGAGAACACGCGGGGAGCTGGAAACACCATATATTTT.

This clone appeared a few times. The rearrangement links TRBV9 to TRBJ2-7; TRBD1 aligns across 9 bases. The germline V gene has CDR1 SGDLS and CDR2 YYNGEE. This CDR3 contains 14 residues. V gave up 3 bases and J gave up 5 bases; unmatched junction bases: 6. The CDR3 DNA follows: TGTGCCAGCAGCGCAGCCGGGACAGGGAACGAGCAGTACTTC. It is translated as CASSAAGTGNEQYF.

This chain links TRBV18 with TRBJ1-2; D is undetermined. CDR3 length: 13 amino acids. Trimming pared 4 bases from V and 0 bases from J, leaving 6 bases between. The germline V gene encodes CDR1 KGHSH and CDR2 LQKENI. The CDR3 nucleotides are TGTGCCAGCTCACGCGAGGCTAACTATGGCTACACCTTC. Translating gives CASSREANYGYTF.

This rearrangement joins TRBV1 to TRBJ1-2; TRBD1 was called by the table and not checked on the DNA. TRBV1 is a known pseudogene. The CDR3 totals 15 residues. CDR3 residues: CTSSQDKQANYGYTF. In DNA, the CDR3 is TGCACCAGCAGCCAAGACAAACAGGCTAACTATGGCTACACCTTC.

This clone was recorded only once. The chain carries TRBV6-6 and TRBJ2-1; 11 nucleotides agree with TRBD1. The germline CDR1 and CDR2 sequences are MNHNY and SVGAGI (reference sequence). This CDR3 has 15 residues. Trimming cost V 2 bases and J 10 bases; bases outside gene matches: 7. The CDR3, as DNA: TGTGCCAGCAGTTACGGAGGACAGGGGGCTGACGAGCAGTTCTTC. This encodes CASSYGGQGADEQFF.

In this sample, this clone turned up once. The chain uses TRBV5-1 and TRBJ2-7; 9 bases align to TRBD1. CDR1 and CDR2 from the germline V gene are SGHRS and YFSETQ. This CDR3 has 15 amino acids. V dropped 3 bases and J dropped 8; count of bases not matched to a gene: 12. CDR3 in DNA: TGCGCCAGCAGCTCGGCACCGGGACAGGGAGGCAAGCAGTACTTC. Translating it yields CASSSAPGQGGKQYF.

This chain uses TRBV13 with TRBJ1-1; D ambiguous. V lost 5 bases and J 2 bases, leaving 15 bases between the germline ends. Germline V gene sequence: CDR1 PRHDT, CDR2 FYEKMQ (reference sequence). This CDR3 has 15 residues. The CDR3 sequence: CASSRMTEGNTEAFF. Written as DNA, the CDR3 is TGTGCCAGCAGCCGTATGACCGAGGGTAACACTGAAGCTTTCTTT.

The V gene is TRBV6-1, the J gene TRBJ1-3; D not certain. V lost 8 bases to trimming and J lost 0 bases, with 11 bases between them. The CDR3 is 14 amino acids. Germline V gene sequence: CDR1 MNHNS, CDR2 SASEGT. The CDR3 reads CASDPLSSGNTIYF. Written as DNA, the CDR3 is TGTGCCAGCGACCCACTATCCTCTGGAAACACCATATATTTT.

This clone was seen a single time. The chain is built from TRBV6-1 and TRBJ2-7; no definite D call. The germline V gene has CDR1 MNHNS and CDR2 SASEGT. This CDR3 region has 14 residues. Trimming shortened V by 4 bases and J by 3 bases, and 13 bases separated the two germline ends. Written as DNA, the CDR3 is TGTGCCAGCAGTGGGCCTCTCCGAGGCTACGAGCAGTACTTC. Protein: CASSGPLRGYEQYF.

The genes are TRBV5-1 and TRBJ1-2; D gene uncertain. Germline V gene sequence: CDR1 SGHRS, CDR2 YFSETQ. This CDR3 is built from 14 residues. V shed 0 bases and J shed 6 bases, with 12 bases lying between them. CDR3 DNA: TGCGCCAGCAGCTTGGTTAGGCCTGCGGATGGCTACACCTTC. Protein sequence: CASSLVRPADGYTF.